One sample yielded the 3 T cell receptor beta chains listed below, sequenced in a study of T cell responses to AZD1222 COVID-19 vaccine. Measured with immunoSEQ multiplex PCR; TCRdb has only the in-frame clones, and not every one. Of 160,000 or so clones listed, roughly nine tenths are singletons. The sequenced sample was peripheral blood, obtained on day 0 of AZD1222 vaccination. These receptors were collected from an adult in good health.

The rearrangement uses TRBV4-1 and TRBJ2-5; D possibly uses TRBD1 or TRBD2 (5 bases each). This CDR3 contains 13 residues. Germline values: CDR1 MGHRA, CDR2 YSYEKL. Trimming took off 3 bases at V and 5 bases at J, with 10 bases between the two ends. The CDR3 sequence is CASSHPGRETQYF. CDR3 coding DNA: TGCGCCAGCAGCCATCCGGGGCGGGAGACCCAGTACTTC.

This clone was counted a single time. The J gene is TRBJ2-3, the V gene TRBV4-1; TRBD1 might be the D (6 bases). CDR3 length: 16 residues. V lost 0 bases and J lost 4, with 14 bases in between. Germline loops: CDR1 MGHRA, CDR2 YSYEKL. The CDR3 region is CASSQDRGKYSDTQYF. Here the CDR3 DNA reads TGCGCCAGCAGCCAAGACAGGGGAAAATATTCAGATACGCAGTATTTT.

The chain is built from TRBV6-5 and TRBJ2-1; D remains unclear. The germline V and J ends were trimmed by 2 bases and 2 bases, with 10 bases remaining between them. The CDR3 totals 15 residues. CDR1 and CDR2 from the germline V gene are MNHEY and SVGAGI. The CDR3 region has the DNA TGTGCCAGCAGTTACCTGGCGGCTACCTACAATGAGCAGTTCTTC. Amino acid sequence: CASSYLAATYNEQFF.